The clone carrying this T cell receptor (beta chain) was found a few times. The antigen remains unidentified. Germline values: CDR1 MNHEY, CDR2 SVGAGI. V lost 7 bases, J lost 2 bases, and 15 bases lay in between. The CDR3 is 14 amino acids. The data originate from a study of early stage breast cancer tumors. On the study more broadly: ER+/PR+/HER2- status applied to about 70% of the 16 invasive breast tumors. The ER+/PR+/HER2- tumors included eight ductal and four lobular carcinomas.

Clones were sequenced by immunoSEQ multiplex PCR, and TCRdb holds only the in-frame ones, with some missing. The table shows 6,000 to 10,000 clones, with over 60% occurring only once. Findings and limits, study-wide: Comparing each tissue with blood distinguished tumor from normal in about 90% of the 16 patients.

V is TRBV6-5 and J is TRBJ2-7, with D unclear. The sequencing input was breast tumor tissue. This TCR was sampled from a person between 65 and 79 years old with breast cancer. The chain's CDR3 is CASTSWLEAYEQYF. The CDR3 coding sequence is TGTGCCAGCACCTCCTGGCTCGAAGCCTACGAGCAGTACTTC.